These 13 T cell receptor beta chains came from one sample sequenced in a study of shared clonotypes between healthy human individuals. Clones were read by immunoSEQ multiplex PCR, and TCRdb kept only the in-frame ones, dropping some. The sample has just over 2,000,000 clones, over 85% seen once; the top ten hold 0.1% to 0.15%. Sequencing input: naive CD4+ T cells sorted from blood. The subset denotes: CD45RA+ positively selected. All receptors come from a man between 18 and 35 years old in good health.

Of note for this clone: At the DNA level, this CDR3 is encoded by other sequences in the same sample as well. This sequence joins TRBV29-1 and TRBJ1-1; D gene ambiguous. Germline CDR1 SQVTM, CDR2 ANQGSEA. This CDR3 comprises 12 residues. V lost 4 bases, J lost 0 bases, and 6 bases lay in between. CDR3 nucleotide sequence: TGCAGCGTTGCCGGATTGAACACTGAAGCTTTCTTT. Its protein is CSVAGLNTEAFF.

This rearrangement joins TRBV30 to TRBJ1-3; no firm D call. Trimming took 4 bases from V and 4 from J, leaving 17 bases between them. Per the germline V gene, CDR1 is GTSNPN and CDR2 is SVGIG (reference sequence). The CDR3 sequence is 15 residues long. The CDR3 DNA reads TGTGCCTGGACCCGAGGTGCGGGGATCGGAAACACCATATATTTT. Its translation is CAWTRGAGIGNTIYF.

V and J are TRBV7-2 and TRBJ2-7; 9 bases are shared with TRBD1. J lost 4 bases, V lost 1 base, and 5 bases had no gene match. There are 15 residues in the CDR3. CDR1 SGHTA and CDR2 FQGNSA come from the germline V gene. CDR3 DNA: TGTGCCAGCAGCTTAGGGCCGGGACAGGGTTACGAGCAGTACTTC. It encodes CASSLGPGQGYEQYF. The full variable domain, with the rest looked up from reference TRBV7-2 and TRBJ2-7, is GAGVSQSPSNKVTEKGKDVELRCDPISGHTALYWYRQSLGQGLEFLIYFQGNSAPDKSGLPSDRFSAERTGGSVSTLTIQRTQQEDSAVYLCASSLGPGQGYEQYFGPGTRLTVT.

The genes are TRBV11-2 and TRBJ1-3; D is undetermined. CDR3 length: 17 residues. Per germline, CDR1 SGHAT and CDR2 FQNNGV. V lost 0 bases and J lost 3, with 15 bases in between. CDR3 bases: TGTGCCAGCAGCTTAGAGTACTATGCTGGCTTTGGAAACACCATATATTTT. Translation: CASSLEYYAGFGNTIYF.

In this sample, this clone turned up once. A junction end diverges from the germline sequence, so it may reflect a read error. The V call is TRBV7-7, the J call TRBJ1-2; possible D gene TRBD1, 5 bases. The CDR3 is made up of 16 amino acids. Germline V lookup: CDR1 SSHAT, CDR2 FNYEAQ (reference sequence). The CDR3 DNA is TGTGCTAGCAGCTTAGCACCGGGGGGAGGAAACTATGGCTACACCTTC. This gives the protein CASSLAPGGGNYGYTF. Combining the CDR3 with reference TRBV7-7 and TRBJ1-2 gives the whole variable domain GAGVSQSPRYKVTKRGQDVTLRCDPISSHATLYWYQQALGQGPEFLTYFNYEAQPDKSGLPSDRFSAERPEGSISTLTIQRTEQRDSAMYRCASSLAPGGGNYGYTFGSGTRLTVV.

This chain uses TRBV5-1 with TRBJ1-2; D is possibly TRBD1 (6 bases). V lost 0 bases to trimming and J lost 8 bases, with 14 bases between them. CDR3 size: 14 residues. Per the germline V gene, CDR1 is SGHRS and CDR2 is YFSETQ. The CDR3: CASSLDSQGRGYTF. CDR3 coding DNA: TGCGCCAGCAGCTTGGATAGCCAGGGGCGCGGCTACACCTTC.

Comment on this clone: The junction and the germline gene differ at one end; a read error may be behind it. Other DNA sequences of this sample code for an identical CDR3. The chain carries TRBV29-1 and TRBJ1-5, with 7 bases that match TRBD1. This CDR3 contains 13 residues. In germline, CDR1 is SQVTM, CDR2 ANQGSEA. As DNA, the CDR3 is TGTAGCGTTGGGACAGACAGCAATCAGCCCCAGCATTTT. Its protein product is CSVGTDSNQPQHF.

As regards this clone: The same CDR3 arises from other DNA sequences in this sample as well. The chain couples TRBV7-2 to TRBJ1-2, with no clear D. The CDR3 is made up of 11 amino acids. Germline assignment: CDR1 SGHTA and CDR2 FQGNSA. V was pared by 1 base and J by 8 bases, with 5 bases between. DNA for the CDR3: TGTGCCAGCAGCTTAGTGGGAGGCTACACCTTC. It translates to CASSLVGGYTF.

The CDR3 loop reads CASSLEAGLVVQPQHF. The DNA of the CDR3 is TGTGCCAGCAGCTTAGAGGCAGGGCTTGTGGTACAGCCCCAGCATTTT. The chain links TRBV11-3 to TRBJ1-5, with a possible D match to TRBD1 (5 bases). The CDR3 spans 16 residues. Germline V gene lookup returns CDR1 SGHNT and CDR2 YENEEA. Trimming cost V 0 bases and J 7 bases, with 16 bases left between them.

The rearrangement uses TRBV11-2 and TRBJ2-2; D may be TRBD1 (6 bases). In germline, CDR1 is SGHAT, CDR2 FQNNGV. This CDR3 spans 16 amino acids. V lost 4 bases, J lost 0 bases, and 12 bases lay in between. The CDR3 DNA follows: TGTGCCAGCAGCTGGACAGTGGGTTCGAACACCGGGGAGCTGTTTTTT. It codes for CASSWTVGSNTGELFF.

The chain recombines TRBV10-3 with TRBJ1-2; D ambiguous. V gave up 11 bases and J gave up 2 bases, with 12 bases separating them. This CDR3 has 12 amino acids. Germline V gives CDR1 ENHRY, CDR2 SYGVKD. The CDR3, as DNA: TGTGCCGCAGCGACGGGGAACTATGGCTACACCTTC. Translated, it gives CAAATGNYGYTF.

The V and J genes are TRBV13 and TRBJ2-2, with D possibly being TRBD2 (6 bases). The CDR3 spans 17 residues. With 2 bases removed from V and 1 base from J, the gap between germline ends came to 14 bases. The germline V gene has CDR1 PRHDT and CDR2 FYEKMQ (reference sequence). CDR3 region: CASSLSWRALNTGELFF. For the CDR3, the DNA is TGTGCCAGCAGCTTAAGTTGGAGGGCCCTGAACACCGGGGAGCTGTTTTTT. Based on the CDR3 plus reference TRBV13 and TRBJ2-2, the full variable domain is AAGVIQSPRHLIKEKRETATLKCYPIPRHDTVYWYQQGPGQDPQFLISFYEKMQSDKGSIPDRFSAQQFSDYHSELNMSSLELGDSALYFCASSLSWRALNTGELFFGEGSRLTVL.

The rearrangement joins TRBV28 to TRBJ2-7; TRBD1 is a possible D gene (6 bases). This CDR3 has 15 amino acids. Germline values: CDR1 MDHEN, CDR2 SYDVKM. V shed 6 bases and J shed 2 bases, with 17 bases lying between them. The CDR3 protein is CASSYNWDTTYEQYF. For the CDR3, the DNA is TGTGCCAGCAGCTACAATTGGGACACAACCTACGAGCAGTACTTC.